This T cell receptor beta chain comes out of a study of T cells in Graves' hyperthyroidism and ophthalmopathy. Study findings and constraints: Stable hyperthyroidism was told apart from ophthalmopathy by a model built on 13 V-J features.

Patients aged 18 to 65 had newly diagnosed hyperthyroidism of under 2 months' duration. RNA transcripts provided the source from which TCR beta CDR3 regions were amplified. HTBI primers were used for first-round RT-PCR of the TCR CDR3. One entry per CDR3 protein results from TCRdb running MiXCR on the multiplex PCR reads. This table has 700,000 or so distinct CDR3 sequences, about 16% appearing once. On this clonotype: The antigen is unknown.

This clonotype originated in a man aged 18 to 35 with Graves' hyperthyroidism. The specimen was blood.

The DNA of the CDR3 is TGTGCCAGCAGTCGGACAGGGTACTATGGCTACACCTTC. It yields the protein CASSRTGYYGYTF. The chain carries TRBV2 and TRBJ1-2; 8 bases fit TRBD1. The germline V gene encodes CDR1 SNHLY and CDR2 FYNNEI. The CDR3 has 13 residues. Trimming cost V 5 bases and J 3 bases; bases outside gene matches: 2. The full variable domain, with the rest looked up from reference TRBV2 and TRBJ1-2, is EPEVTQTPSHQVTQMGQEVILRCVPISNHLYFYWYRQILGQKVEFLVSFYNNEISEKSEIFDDQFSVERPDGSNFTLKIRSTKLEDSAMYFCASSRTGYYGYTFGSGTRLTVV.